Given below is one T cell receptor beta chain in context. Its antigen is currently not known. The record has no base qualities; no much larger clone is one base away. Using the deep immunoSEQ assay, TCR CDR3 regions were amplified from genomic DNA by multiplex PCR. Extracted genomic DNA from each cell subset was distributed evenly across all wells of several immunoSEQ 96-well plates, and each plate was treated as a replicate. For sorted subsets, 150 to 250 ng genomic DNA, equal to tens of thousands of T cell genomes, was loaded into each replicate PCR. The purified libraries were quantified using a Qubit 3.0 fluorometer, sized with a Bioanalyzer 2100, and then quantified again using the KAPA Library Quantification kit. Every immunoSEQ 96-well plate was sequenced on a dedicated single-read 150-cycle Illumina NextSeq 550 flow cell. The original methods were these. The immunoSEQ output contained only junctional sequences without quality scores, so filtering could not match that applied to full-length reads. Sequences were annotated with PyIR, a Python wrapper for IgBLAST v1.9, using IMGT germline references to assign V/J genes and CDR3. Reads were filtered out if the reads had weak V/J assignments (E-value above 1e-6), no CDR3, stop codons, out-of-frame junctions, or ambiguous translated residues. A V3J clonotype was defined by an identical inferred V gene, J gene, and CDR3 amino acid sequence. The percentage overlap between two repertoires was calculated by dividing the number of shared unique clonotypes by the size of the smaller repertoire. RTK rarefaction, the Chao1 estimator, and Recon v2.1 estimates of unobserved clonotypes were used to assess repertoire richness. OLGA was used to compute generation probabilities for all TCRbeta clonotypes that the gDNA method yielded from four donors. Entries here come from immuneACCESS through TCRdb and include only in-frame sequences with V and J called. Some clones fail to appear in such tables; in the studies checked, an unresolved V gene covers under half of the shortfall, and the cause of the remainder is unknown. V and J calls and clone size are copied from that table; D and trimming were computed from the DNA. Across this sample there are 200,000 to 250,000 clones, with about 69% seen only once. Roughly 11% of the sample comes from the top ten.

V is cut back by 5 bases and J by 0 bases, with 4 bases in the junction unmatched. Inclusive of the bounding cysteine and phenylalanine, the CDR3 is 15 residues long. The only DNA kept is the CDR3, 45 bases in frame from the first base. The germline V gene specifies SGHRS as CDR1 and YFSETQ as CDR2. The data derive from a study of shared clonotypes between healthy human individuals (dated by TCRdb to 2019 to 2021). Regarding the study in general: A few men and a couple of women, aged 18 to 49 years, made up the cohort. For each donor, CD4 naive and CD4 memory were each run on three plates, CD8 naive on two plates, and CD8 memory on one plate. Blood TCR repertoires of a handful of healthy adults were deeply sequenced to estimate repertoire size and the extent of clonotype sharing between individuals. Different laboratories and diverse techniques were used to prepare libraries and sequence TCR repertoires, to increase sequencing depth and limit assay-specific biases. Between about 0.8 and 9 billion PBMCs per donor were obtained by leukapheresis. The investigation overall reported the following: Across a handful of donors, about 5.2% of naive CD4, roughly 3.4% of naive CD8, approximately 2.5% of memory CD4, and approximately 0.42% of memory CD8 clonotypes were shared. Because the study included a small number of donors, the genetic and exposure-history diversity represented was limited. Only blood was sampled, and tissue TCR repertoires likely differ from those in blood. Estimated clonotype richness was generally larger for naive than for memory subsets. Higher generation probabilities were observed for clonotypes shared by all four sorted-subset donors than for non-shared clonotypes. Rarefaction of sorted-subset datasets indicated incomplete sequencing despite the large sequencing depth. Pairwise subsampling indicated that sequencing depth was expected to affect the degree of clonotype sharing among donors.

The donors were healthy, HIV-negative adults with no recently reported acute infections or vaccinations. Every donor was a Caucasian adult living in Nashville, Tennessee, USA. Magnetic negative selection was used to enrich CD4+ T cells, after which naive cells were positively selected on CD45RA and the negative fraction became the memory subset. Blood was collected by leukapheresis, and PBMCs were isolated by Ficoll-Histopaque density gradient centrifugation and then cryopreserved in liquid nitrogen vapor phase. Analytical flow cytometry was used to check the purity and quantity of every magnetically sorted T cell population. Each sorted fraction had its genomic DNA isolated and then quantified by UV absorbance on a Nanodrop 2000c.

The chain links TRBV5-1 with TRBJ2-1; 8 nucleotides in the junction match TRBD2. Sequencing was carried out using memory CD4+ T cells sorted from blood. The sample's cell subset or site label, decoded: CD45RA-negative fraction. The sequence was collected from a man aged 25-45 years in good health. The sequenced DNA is TGCGCCAGCAGTCCGAGCGGGAGCTCCTACAATGAGCAGTTCTTC. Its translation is CASSPSGSSYNEQFF.